This T cell receptor beta chain was sequenced in a study of blood T cell repertoires in COVID-19. Background on the study: Samples came from the United States, Italy and Spain, spanning acute and convalescent COVID-19.

Per the authors' pipeline: Reference gene primer amplification yielded estimated nucleated cell counts. TCRdb keeps only in-frame clones here, not all; method: immunoSEQ multiplex PCR. The V and J calls and the clone size are those of that table, but D and trimming were determined from the DNA. The sample carries 80,000 to 100,000 clones, 90% recorded once. With V trimmed by 6 bases and J by 4 bases, 6 bases remained unmatched. The CDR3 spans 14 residues. Germline CDR1 reads MNHEY; CDR2 reads SVGAGI. The specimen was peripheral blood. The chain uses TRBV6-5 and TRBJ1-5, with TRBD1 matching over 7 bases. The receptor comes from a human donor with active COVID-19. The donor label of this sample is uncertain. The CDR3 sequence is CASRPGQQNQPQHF. The CDR3 nucleotides are TGTGCCAGCAGACCGGGACAGCAGAATCAGCCCCAGCATTTT.